These T cell receptor beta chains were read from a single sample in a study of blood T cell repertoires in COVID-19. Sequencing used immunoSEQ multiplex PCR; TCRdb keeps in-frame clones, though not all of them. The sample carries a few hundred thousand clones, 65% to 85% recorded once. Source material: PBMCs or T cells enriched from blood (not recorded which). These receptors were collected from a man aged 30-40 years with acute COVID-19. Both conserved end residues are part of each CDR3. D genes are given only for firm matches. A row's size may be missing; if present it is once, few, many or a size class.

abundance	v_gene	j_gene	d_gene	CDR3aa	CDR3nt
.	TRBV7-6	TRBJ1-5	TRBD1	CASSLEDRGISQPQHF	TGTGCCAGCAGCTTAGAGGACAGGGGAATTTCCCAGCCCCAGCATTTT
.	TRBV2	TRBJ1-1	.	CASRALYPNTEAFF	TGTGCCAGCCGCGCGCTGTACCCGAACACTGAAGCTTTCTTT
.	TRBV6-2/TRBV6-3	TRBJ1-2	.	CASSYDSPSRGYTF	TGTGCCAGCAGTTACGACAGCCCGTCGCGGGGCTACACCTTC
.	TRBV4-1	TRBJ1-4	.	CASSQGGIGTNEKLFF	TGCGCCAGCAGCCAAGGCGGGATCGGGACTAATGAAAAACTGTTTTTT
once	TRBV28	TRBJ2-7	TRBD1	CASSRTGTAYEQYF	TGTGCCAGCAGTCGTACCGGGACAGCTTACGAGCAGTACTTC
.	TRBV10-3	TRBJ1-5	.	CAISGQDQPQHF	TGTGCCATCAGTGGGCAAGATCAGCCCCAGCATTTT
.	TRBV13	TRBJ1-5	.	CASSLSRGPPNQPQHF	TGTGCCAGCAGCTTAAGTCGTGGGCCCCCCAATCAGCCCCAGCATTTT
.	TRBV6-5	TRBJ2-5	.	CASTKGGGTKTQYF	TGTGCCAGCACCAAAGGAGGGGGCACAAAGACCCAGTACTTC
.	TRBV3-1/TRBV3-2	TRBJ1-4	.	CASSRAGQITNEKLFF	TGTGCCAGCAGCCGAGCCGGACAGATAACTAATGAAAAACTGTTTTTT
.	TRBV5-1	TRBJ1-2	.	CASSAQGGDYGYTF	TGCGCCAGCAGCGCACAGGGAGGGGACTATGGCTACACCTTC
.	TRBV19	TRBJ1-1	.	CASSISLSGTEAFF	TGTGCCAGTAGTATCTCCTTATCGGGCACTGAAGCTTTCTTT
many	TRBV27	TRBJ2-7	TRBD2	CASSLAGAISSYEQYF	TGTGCCAGCAGTCTAGCGGGGGCGATAAGCTCCTACGAGCAGTACTTC
.	TRBV5-1	TRBJ1-1	.	CASSPRVATEAFF	TGCGCCAGCAGCCCGAGGGTGGCCACTGAAGCTTTCTTT
.	TRBV5-1	TRBJ1-4	TRBD1	CASSRSGQGAGEKLFF	TGCGCCAGCAGCCGATCCGGACAGGGGGCAGGGGAAAAACTGTTTTTT
.	TRBV7-2	TRBJ1-3	.	CASSLEMSGNTIYF	TGTGCCAGCAGCTTGGAGATGTCCGGAAACACCATATATTTT
.	TRBV12-3/TRBV12-4	TRBJ1-1	.	CASSLGPNTEAFF	TGTGCCAGCAGTTTGGGGCCGAACACTGAAGCTTTCTTT
.	TRBV30	TRBJ2-2	.	CAGGRAGGELFF	TGTGCCGGGGGCAGGGCTGGCGGGGAGCTGTTTTTT
few	TRBV7-9	TRBJ2-1	.	CASSFLGGYNEQFF	TGTGCCAGCAGCTTTTTGGGGGGCTACAATGAGCAGTTCTTC
.	TRBV4-1	TRBJ2-2	TRBD2	CASSPLLAGGLFGELFF	TGCGCCAGCAGCCCTCTTCTAGCGGGGGGGCTATTCGGGGAGCTGTTTTTT
.	TRBV9	TRBJ1-6	.	CASSVGMPEGGSPLHF	TGTGCCAGCAGCGTAGGAATGCCCGAAGGAGGTTCACCCCTCCACTTT
few	TRBV2	TRBJ2-3	TRBD1	CASRTGVADTQYF	TGTGCCAGCAGGACAGGGGTCGCAGATACGCAGTATTTT
.	TRBV13	TRBJ1-1	.	CASSQKGLNTEAFF	TGTGCATCCTCCCAAAAGGGGTTGAACACTGAAGCTTTCTTT
.	TRBV11-2	TRBJ2-2	TRBD2	CASSKRGFVNTGELFF	TGTGCCAGCAGTAAGCGGGGATTCGTGAACACCGGGGAGCTGTTTTTT
.	TRBV10-3	TRBJ1-6	.	CAIRTEFSSYNSPLHF	TGTGCCATCAGGACAGAGTTTAGCTCCTATAATTCACCCCTCCACTTT
.	TRBV5-1	TRBJ2-5	.	CASSLNTGLETQYF	TGCGCCAGCAGCTTAAACACCGGGTTGGAGACCCAGTACTTC
.	TRBV6-5	TRBJ2-7	TRBD2	CASGRTSGGPYEQYF	TGTGCCAGCGGAAGGACTAGCGGGGGGCCCTACGAGCAGTACTTC
.	TRBV7-9	TRBJ2-5	.	CASSVPPGGEETQYF	TGTGCCAGCAGCGTGCCCCCCGGAGGGGAAGAGACCCAGTACTTC
.	TRBV21-1	TRBJ2-3	.	CASRGDRGPPDTQYF	TGTGCCAGCAGGGGGGACAGGGGCCCGCCAGATACGCAGTATTTT
.	TRBV28	TRBJ1-1	TRBD1	CASSAAGTGREAFF	TGTGCCAGCAGTGCCGCAGGGACAGGAAGAGAAGCTTTCTTT
once	TRBV5-1	TRBJ2-7	.	CASSAGWEYEQYF	TGCGCCAGCAGCGCCGGTTGGGAGTACGAGCAGTACTTC
.	TRBV7-3	TRBJ2-3	.	CASSLNGFTDTQYF	TGTGCCAGCAGCTTAAACGGTTTCACAGATACGCAGTATTTT
few	TRBV6-5	TRBJ2-3	.	CASRAGGHTDTQYF	TGTGCCAGCAGGGCTGGCGGACACACAGATACGCAGTATTTT
few	TRBV25-1	TRBJ1-6	.	CASSDSGVSSPLHF	TGTGCCAGCAGTGACTCAGGGGTAAGTTCACCCCTCCACTTT
.	TRBV5-1	TRBJ1-2	TRBD1	CASSPDRGGNGYTF	TGCGCCAGCAGCCCGGACAGAGGGGGCAATGGCTACACCTTC
.	TRBV5-6	TRBJ1-2	TRBD1	CASSTDREDGYTF	TGTGCCAGCAGTACGGACAGGGAGGATGGCTACACCTTC
.	TRBV14	TRBJ2-1	.	CASSPFGTSEQFF	TGTGCCAGCAGCCCCTTTGGGACAAGTGAGCAGTTCTTC
.	TRBV5-6	TRBJ1-6	TRBD1	CASSLAGTGDSPLHF	TGTGCCAGCAGCTTGGCCGGGACAGGCGATTCACCCCTCCACTTT
.	TRBV3-1/TRBV3-2	TRBJ2-7	.	CASSQKVGVREQYF	TGTGCCAGCAGCCAAAAGGTCGGGGTTCGCGAGCAGTACTTC
.	TRBV14	TRBJ1-4	.	CASSFRGSGEKLFF	TGTGCCAGCAGCTTCAGGGGATCCGGTGAAAAACTGTTTTTT
.	TRBV6-1	TRBJ1-3	.	CASSDLTGNTIYF	TGTGCCAGCAGTGACCTAACTGGAAACACCATATATTTT
.	TRBV6-2/TRBV6-3	TRBJ2-1	.	CASSSFYNEQFF	TGTGCCAGCAGCTCGTTTTACAATGAGCAGTTCTTC
.	TRBV2	TRBJ1-2	.	CASNELSFYGYTF	TGTGCCAGCAATGAACTTAGTTTCTATGGCTACACCTTC
.	TRBV11-2	TRBJ2-1	TRBD2	CASSIAGDHNEQFF	TGTGCCAGCAGCATAGCGGGGGACCACAATGAGCAGTTCTTC
.	TRBV30	TRBJ2-7	.	CAWSVLRDYEQYF	TGTGCCTGGAGTGTACTCCGGGACTACGAGCAGTACTTC
.	TRBV12-2	TRBJ1-5	.	CASRSSPVETANQPQHF	TGTGCAAGTCGCTCCTCGCCAGTCGAAACAGCCAATCAGCCCCAGCATTTT
.	TRBV4-1	TRBJ1-2	.	CASWGGSGYTF	TGCGCCAGCTGGGGGGGCAGTGGCTACACCTTC
.	TRBV12-3/TRBV12-4	TRBJ2-2	TRBD2	CASSGGTGELFF	TGTGCCAGCAGCGGGGGGACCGGGGAGCTGTTTTTT
.	TRBV3-1/TRBV3-2	TRBJ1-2	.	CASSQGLYGYTF	TGTGCCAGCAGCCAAGGTCTCTATGGCTACACCTTC